The clone carrying this T cell receptor (beta chain) was seen ten or more times. Researchers took RNA transcripts and amplified the TCR beta CDR3 regions from them. Initially, a first-round RT-PCR of the TCR CDR3 employed the HTBI primer set. MiXCR was run by TCRdb on the multiplex PCR reads, yielding one entry per CDR3 protein. The table shows around 600,000 distinct CDR3 sequences, with more than 14% occurring only once. The source of the sample is a study of T cells in Graves' hyperthyroidism and ophthalmopathy. 10 ml of fresh peripheral blood supplied the PBMCs. The V end lost 9 bases, the J end lost 4 bases, and 13 bases lay between the germline ends. The CDR3 length is 13 residues. Germline CDR1 LNHDA, CDR2 SQIVND (reference sequence).

The genes are TRBV19 and TRBJ1-5, with D unclear. The receptor was derived from a woman aged 45-65 years with Graves' ophthalmopathy. Sequencing used blood. CDR3 in amino acids: CASSPGLNQPQHF. The CDR3 bases are TGTGCCAGCTCACCGGGCTTGAATCAGCCCCAGCATTTT.